This T cell receptor (beta chain) was sequenced for a study of response to subunit inactivated influenza vaccine. TCRdb reprocessed the RT-PCR reads with MiXCR, giving one entry per CDR3 protein. This table has 150,000 to 200,000 distinct CDR3 sequences, around a tenth appearing once. Study-level results: It was the authors' suggestion that each seasonal influenza vaccination recruits few new T cells.

CDR3 length: 17 residues. CDR1 is MGHRA, CDR2 YSYEKL, per germline. Trimming stripped 1 base from V and 2 bases from J, with 16 bases between. As to this clonotype: Its antigen is not known.

This sequence was found in a man between 50 and 69 years old who received an inactivated influenza vaccine. V and J are TRBV4-1 and TRBJ2-3, with a possible D match to TRBD1 (5 bases). The sample in question was CD8+ T cells sorted from PBMCs, obtained around 2 years after vaccination. The CDR3 DNA reads as TGCGCCAGCAGCCAAGGCTGGGGCCCCTACCTCACAGATACGCAGTATTTT. Encoded protein: CASSQGWGPYLTDTQYF.